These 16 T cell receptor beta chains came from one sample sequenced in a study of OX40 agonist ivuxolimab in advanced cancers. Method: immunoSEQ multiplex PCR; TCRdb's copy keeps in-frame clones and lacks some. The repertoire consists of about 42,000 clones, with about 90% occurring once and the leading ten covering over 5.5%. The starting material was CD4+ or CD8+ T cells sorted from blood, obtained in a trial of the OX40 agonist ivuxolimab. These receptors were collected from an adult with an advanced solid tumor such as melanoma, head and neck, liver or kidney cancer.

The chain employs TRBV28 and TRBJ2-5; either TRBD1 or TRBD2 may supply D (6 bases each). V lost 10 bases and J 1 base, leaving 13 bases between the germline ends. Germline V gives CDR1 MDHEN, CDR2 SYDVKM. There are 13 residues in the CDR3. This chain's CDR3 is CAIQTGAQETQYF. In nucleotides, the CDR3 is TGTGCCATCCAGACGGGGGCCCAAGAGACCCAGTACTTC.

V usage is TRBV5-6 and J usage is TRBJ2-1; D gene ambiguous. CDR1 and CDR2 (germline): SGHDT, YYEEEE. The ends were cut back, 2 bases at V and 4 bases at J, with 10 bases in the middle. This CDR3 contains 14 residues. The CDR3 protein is CASSFQTRYNEQFF. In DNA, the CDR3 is TGTGCCAGCAGCTTTCAGACACGTTACAATGAGCAGTTCTTC.

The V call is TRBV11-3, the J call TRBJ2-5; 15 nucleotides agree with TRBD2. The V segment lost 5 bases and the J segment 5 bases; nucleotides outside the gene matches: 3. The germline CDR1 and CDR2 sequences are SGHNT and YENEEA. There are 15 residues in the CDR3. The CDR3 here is CASSPGLAGGETQYF. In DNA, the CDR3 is TGTGCCAGCAGCCCGGGACTAGCGGGAGGTGAGACCCAGTACTTC.

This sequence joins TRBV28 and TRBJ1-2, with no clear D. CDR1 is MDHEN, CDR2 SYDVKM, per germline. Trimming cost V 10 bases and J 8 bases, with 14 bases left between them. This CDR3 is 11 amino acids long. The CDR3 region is CATRRLGGYTF. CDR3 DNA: TGTGCCACCAGAAGGTTGGGGGGCTACACCTTC.

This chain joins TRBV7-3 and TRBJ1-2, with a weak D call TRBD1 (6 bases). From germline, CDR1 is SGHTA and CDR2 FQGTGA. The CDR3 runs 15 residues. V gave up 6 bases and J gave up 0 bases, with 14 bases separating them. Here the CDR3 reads CASSTKQGTNYGYTF. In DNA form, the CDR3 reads TGTGCCAGCAGTACGAAACAGGGAACTAACTATGGCTACACCTTC.

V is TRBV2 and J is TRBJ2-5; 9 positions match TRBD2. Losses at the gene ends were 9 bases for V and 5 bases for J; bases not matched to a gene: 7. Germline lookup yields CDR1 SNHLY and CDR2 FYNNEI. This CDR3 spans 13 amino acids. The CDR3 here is CARTKAGGETQYF. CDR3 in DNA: TGTGCCAGGACAAAGGCGGGAGGGGAGACCCAGTACTTC.

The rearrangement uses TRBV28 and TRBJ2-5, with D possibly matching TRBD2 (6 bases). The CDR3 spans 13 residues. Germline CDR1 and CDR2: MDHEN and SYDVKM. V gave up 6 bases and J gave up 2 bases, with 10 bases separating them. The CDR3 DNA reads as TGTGCCAGCAGAGGAGGGGTTCAAGAGACCCAGTACTTC. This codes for CASRGGVQETQYF.

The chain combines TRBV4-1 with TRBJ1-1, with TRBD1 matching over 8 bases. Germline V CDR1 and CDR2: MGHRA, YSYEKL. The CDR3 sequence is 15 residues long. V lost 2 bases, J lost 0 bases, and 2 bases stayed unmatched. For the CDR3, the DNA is TGCGCCAGCAGCCAAACGACAGGGGTGAACACTGAAGCTTTCTTT. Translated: CASSQTTGVNTEAFF.

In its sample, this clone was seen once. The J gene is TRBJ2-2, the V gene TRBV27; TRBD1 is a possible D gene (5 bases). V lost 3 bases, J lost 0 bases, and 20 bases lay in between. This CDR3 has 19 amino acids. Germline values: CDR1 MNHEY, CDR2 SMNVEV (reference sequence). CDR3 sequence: CASSFYLKGVTANTGELFF. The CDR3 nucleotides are TGTGCCAGCAGTTTTTACCTAAAAGGGGTCACCGCGAACACCGGGGAGCTGTTTTTT.

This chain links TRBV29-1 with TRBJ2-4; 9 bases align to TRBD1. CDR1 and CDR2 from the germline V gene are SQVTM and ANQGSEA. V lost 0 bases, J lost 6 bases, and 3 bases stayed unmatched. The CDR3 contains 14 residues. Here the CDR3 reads CSVEDHRGRNIQYF. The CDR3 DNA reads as TGCAGCGTTGAAGATCACAGGGGGCGAAACATTCAGTACTTC.

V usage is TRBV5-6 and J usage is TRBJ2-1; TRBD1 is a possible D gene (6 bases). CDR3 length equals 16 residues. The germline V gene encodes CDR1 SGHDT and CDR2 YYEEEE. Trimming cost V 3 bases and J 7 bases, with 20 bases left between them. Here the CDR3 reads CASSWSGTKVANEQFF. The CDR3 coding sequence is TGTGCCAGCAGCTGGTCCGGGACAAAAGTGGCGAATGAGCAGTTCTTC.

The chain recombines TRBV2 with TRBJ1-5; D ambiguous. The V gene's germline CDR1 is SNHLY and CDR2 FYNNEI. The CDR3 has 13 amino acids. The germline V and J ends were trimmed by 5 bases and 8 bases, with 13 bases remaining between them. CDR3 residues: CASSIEREKPQHF. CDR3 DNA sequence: TGTGCCAGCAGTATAGAAAGGGAGAAGCCCCAGCATTTT.

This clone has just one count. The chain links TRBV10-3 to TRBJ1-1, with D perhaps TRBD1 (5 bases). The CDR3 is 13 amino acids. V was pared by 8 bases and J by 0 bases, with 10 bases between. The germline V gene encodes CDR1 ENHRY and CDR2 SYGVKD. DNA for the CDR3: TGTGCCATCCATGGACATATGAACACTGAAGCTTTCTTT. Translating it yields CAIHGHMNTEAFF.

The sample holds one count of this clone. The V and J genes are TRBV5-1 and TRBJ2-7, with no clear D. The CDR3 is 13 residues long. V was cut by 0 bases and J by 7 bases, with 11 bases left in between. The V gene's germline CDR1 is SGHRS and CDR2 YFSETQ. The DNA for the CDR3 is TGCGCCAGCAGCTTGGTGGGAACGCGGGAGCAGTACTTC. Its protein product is CASSLVGTREQYF.

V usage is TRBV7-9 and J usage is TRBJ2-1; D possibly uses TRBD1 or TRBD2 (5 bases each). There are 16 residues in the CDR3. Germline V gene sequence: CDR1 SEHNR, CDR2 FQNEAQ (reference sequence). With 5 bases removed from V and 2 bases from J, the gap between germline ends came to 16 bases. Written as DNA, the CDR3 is TGTGCCAGCAGCAGCACGACCCGGGACCCCTACAATGAGCAGTTCTTC. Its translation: CASSSTTRDPYNEQFF.

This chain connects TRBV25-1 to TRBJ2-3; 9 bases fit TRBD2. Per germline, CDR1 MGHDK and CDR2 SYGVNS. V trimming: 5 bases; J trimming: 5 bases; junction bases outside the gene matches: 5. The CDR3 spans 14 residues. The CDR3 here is CASSPGLAQDTQYF. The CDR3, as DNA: TGTGCCAGCAGTCCCGGACTAGCGCAAGATACGCAGTATTTT.